This T cell receptor (beta chain) is from a study of shared clonotypes between healthy human individuals. V lost 6 bases and J lost 8, with 14 bases in between. The CDR3 runs 13 residues. The germline V gene encodes CDR1 SNHLY and CDR2 FYNNEI. Here immunoSEQ multiplex PCR was the method, and the copy in TCRdb shows in-frame clones only, minus some. The sample has some 1,900,000 clones, over 85% seen once. This clone was seen once. Only CD45RO-negative cells positively selected for CCR7 counted as naive CD8 cells, so terminally differentiated effector memory CD45RA+ cells were excluded. Sequencing was done on a sample of naive CD8+ T cells sorted from blood. V usage is TRBV2 and J usage is TRBJ2-1; D tentatively fits TRBD1 or TRBD2 (5 bases each). This receptor was obtained from a man aged 18-30 years in good health. This chain's CDR3 is CASSGDDRHEQFF. The CDR3 DNA follows: TGTGCCAGCAGCGGGGACGATCGGCATGAGCAGTTCTTC.